This TCR beta chain derives from a study of cytomegalovirus exposure and HLA in healthy donors. General study points: In most subjects, TCR beta sequences reportedly gave accurate predictions of HLA-A and HLA-B alleles. Prior analysis indicated that the majority of TCR beta V segments exhibited productivity approximately 87% or approximately 30% of the time. Across all donors, roughly uniform sequencing depth was an assumption of the presence/absence analyses. Donors belonging to an Asian-associated ancestry cluster reportedly showed fewer N-insertions in productive TCRs than the roughly 680-donor mean, according to what a later analysis found.

Primers: 60 Vbeta forward and 13 Jbeta reverse. Produced via immunoSEQ multiplex PCR; TCRdb's table is partial and in-frame only. The data hold nearly 110,000 clones, with roughly 80% observed a single time. The CDR3 has 14 amino acids. Trimming pared 0 bases from V and 1 base from J, leaving 9 bases between. In germline, CDR1 is GTSNPN, CDR2 SVGIG (reference sequence). The sample holds one count of this clone. The target antigen is unknown. The material sequenced was PBMCs. This chain connects TRBV30 to TRBJ2-5, with no clear D. This receptor was identified in a young man in good health and CMV-seronegative. For the CDR3, the DNA is TGTGCCTGGAGTGTATGGCGAGGCCAAGAGACCCAGTACTTC. Residues: CAWSVWRGQETQYF. The variable domain in full, with the rest retrieved from reference TRBV30 and TRBJ2-5, is SQTIHQWPATLVQPVGSPLSLECTVEGTSNPNLYWYRQAAGRGLQLLFYSVGIGQISSEVPQNLSASRPQDRQFILSSKKLLLSDSGFYLCAWSVWRGQETQYFGPGTRLLVL.